A single sample is the source of the 31 T cell receptor beta chains below, sequenced in a study of PD-1 blockade in classical Hodgkin lymphoma. Only in-frame clones appear in the TCRdb table, and some are missing; sequencing was by immunoSEQ multiplex PCR. The sample lists tens of thousands of clones, over 55% occurring once. Autologous stem cell transplantation was followed by relapse in every patient, and brentuximab vedotin exposure varied. The sample here was peripheral blood mononuclear cells (PBMCs), taken at baseline. The receptors were gathered from a human donor with classical Hodgkin lymphoma.

Remarks on this clone: This same CDR3 is encoded by further DNA sequences in the sample. This chain joins TRBV10-3 and TRBJ2-7; possibly TRBD1 for D (5 bases). Germline CDR1 ENHRY, CDR2 SYGVKD. The V end was cut by 2 bases, the J end by 4 bases, with 12 bases between. The CDR3 has 14 residues. The CDR3 DNA reads as TGTGCCATCAGTGAGCCACAGGAACGGTACGAGCAGTACTTC. Amino acid sequence: CAISEPQERYEQYF.

The chain combines TRBV14 with TRBJ1-1; D is possibly TRBD1 (5 bases). This CDR3 has 13 residues. Germline V gives CDR1 SGHDN, CDR2 FVKESK. Trimming removed 5 bases from V and 3 bases from J, with 10 bases in between. The CDR3 coding sequence is TGTGCCAGCAGCGGGACGCCGTACACTGAAGCTTTCTTT. Translated, it gives CASSGTPYTEAFF.

This sequence joins TRBV9 and TRBJ2-7; 8 bases fit TRBD1. The CDR3 loop spans 15 amino acids. Trimming took 4 bases from V and 6 from J; bases not matched to a gene: 12. Germline V CDR1 and CDR2: SGDLS, YYNGEE. CDR3 sequence (DNA): TGTGCCAGCAGCCCCACGACAGGGGTGGGCCGCGAGCAGTACTTC. Residues: CASSPTTGVGREQYF.

This clone was seen a handful of times. This sequence joins TRBV11-2 and TRBJ2-2; D might be TRBD2 (5 bases). Between the trimmed V and J ends, which lost 8 bases and 2 bases, there was a span of 9 bases. The V gene's germline CDR1 is SGHAT and CDR2 FQNNGV. The CDR3 length is 13 residues. The chain's CDR3 is CASARGNTGELFF. CDR3 bases: TGTGCCAGCGCACGGGGAAACACCGGGGAGCTGTTTTTT.

This chain uses TRBV2 with TRBJ2-7; possible D gene TRBD1, 5 bases. Germline V gene lookup returns CDR1 SNHLY and CDR2 FYNNEI. Trimming pared 2 bases from V and 4 bases from J, leaving 15 bases between. The length of the CDR3 is 15 residues. CDR3 coding DNA: TGTGCCAGCAGTGAATATGGAGACAGCTCTTACGAGCAGTACTTC. It specifies CASSEYGDSSYEQYF.

The chain joins TRBV7-3 to TRBJ1-2; TRBD1 agrees at 8 bases. The V gene's germline CDR1 is SGHTA and CDR2 FQGTGA. The V segment lost 4 bases and the J segment 8 bases; nucleotides outside the gene matches: 12. The CDR3 length is 15 residues. The CDR3 is CASSSALGTGRGYTF. The DNA for the CDR3 is TGTGCCAGCAGCTCTGCTCTCGGGACAGGAAGGGGCTACACCTTC.

This chain connects TRBV10-2 to TRBJ2-6, with 11 positions matching TRBD1. CDR1 and CDR2 (germline): WSHSY, SAAADI. With V trimmed by 9 bases and J by 4 bases, 8 bases remained unmatched. The CDR3 length is 16 residues. CDR3 region: CASFGQGAEGANVLTF. CDR3 coding DNA: TGCGCCAGTTTTGGACAGGGGGCGGAAGGGGCCAACGTCCTGACTTTC.

The chain uses TRBV6-6 and TRBJ1-1; no reliable D call. The germline CDR1 and CDR2 sequences are MNHNY and SVGAGI (reference sequence). V lost 2 bases, J lost 5 bases, and 12 bases lay in between. This CDR3 is 14 amino acids long. CDR3 sequence: CASSYERIWTEAFF. In nucleotides, the CDR3 is TGTGCCAGCAGTTACGAACGGATATGGACTGAAGCTTTCTTT.

V and J are TRBV7-8 and TRBJ1-1, with D perhaps matching TRBD1 (6 bases). CDR3 length: 17 amino acids. Germline CDR1 reads SGHVS; CDR2 reads FQNEAQ. With 5 bases removed from V and 4 bases from J, the gap between germline ends came to 23 bases. The CDR3: CASSEAPGGSGGTEAFF. The CDR3 DNA sequence: TGTGCCAGCAGCGAAGCCCCGGGGGGCTCAGGTGGCACTGAAGCTTTCTTT. The variable domain in full, completed from reference TRBV7-8 and TRBJ1-1, reads GAGVSQSPRYKVAKRGQDVALRCDPISGHVSLFWYQQALGQGPEFLTYFQNEAQLDKSGLPSDRFFAERPEGSVSTLKIQRTQQEDSAVYLCASSEAPGGSGGTEAFFGQGTRLTVV.

This clone was detected only once. CDR3 coding DNA: TGTGCCAGCGAATTTAGTACTGAAGCTTTCTTT. It translates to CASEFSTEAFF. The chain has TRBV6-5 and TRBJ1-1; D gene uncertain. Germline CDR1 is MNHEY and CDR2 is SVGAGI. This CDR3 has 11 amino acids. V was shortened by 8 bases and J by 5 bases, with 9 bases between the two germline ends.

This chain connects TRBV28 to TRBJ2-2, with a tentative D call TRBD2 (5 bases). Germline CDR1 MDHEN, CDR2 SYDVKM. This CDR3 comprises 19 residues. Between the trimmed V and J ends, which lost 3 bases and 2 bases, there was a span of 22 bases. The CDR3 region has the DNA TGTGCCAGCAGTTTGGACGCCGGGGATCCTTTGTTTAACACCGGGGAGCTGTTTTTT. Its translation is CASSLDAGDPLFNTGELFF.

V and J are TRBV7-9 and TRBJ2-7, with 7 positions matching TRBD2. The V gene end was trimmed by 5 bases and the J gene end by 2 bases; junction bases not matched to a gene: 6. The CDR3 extends over 14 amino acids. CDR1 is SEHNR, CDR2 FQNEAQ, per germline (reference sequence). The CDR3 sequence: CASSPLGGAYEQYF. CDR3 nucleotides: TGTGCCAGCAGCCCACTGGGGGGGGCCTACGAGCAGTACTTC.

CDR3 protein: CASSQAKGLGTEAFF. In DNA form, the CDR3 reads TGTGCCAGCAGCCAAGCAAAGGGGCTAGGGACTGAAGCTTTCTTT. The chain recombines TRBV4-2 with TRBJ1-1; TRBD1 is a possible D gene (5 bases). V was pared by 1 base and J by 5 bases, with 14 bases between. The CDR3 is made up of 15 amino acids. Germline V gene sequence: CDR1 LGHNA, CDR2 YNFKEQ.

V and J are TRBV19 and TRBJ1-2; 7 bases are a match to TRBD1. There are 13 residues in the CDR3. CDR1 and CDR2 (germline): LNHDA, SQIVND (reference sequence). V shed 4 bases, J shed 4 bases, and the junction held 3 bases outside the gene matches. The chain's CDR3 is CASSKDRSYGYTF. CDR3 DNA sequence: TGTGCCAGTAGTAAGGACAGGAGCTATGGCTACACCTTC.

The chain recombines TRBV18 with TRBJ1-1; D is unclear. V was cut by 0 bases and J by 5 bases, with 10 bases left in between. The CDR3 covers 14 residues. In germline, CDR1 is KGHSH, CDR2 LQKENI. This CDR3 reads CASSPPFGGTEAFF. CDR3 in DNA: TGTGCCAGCTCACCACCGTTTGGCGGGACTGAAGCTTTCTTT.

The CDR3 spells CASSELGRVGYTF. DNA for the CDR3: TGTGCCAGCAGTGAATTAGGCAGGGTTGGCTACACCTTC. The chain joins TRBV25-1 to TRBJ1-2, with TRBD1 as a possible D gene (5 bases). The length of the CDR3 is 13 residues. CDR1 and CDR2 from the germline V gene are MGHDK and SYGVNS. Trimming took 1 base from V and 7 from J, leaving 10 bases between them.

The chain has TRBV5-1 and TRBJ1-2; D is unclear. The V gene's germline CDR1 is SGHRS and CDR2 YFSETQ. Trimming shortened V by 3 bases and J by 7 bases, and 19 bases separated the two germline ends. The CDR3 is 15 residues long. In nucleotides, the CDR3 is TGCGCCAGCAGCTCCCGGGCCTCTGGGGAGGGTGGCTACACCTTC. It yields the protein CASSSRASGEGGYTF.

In its sample, this clone was seen a few times. The chain is built from TRBV28 and TRBJ1-5; the D gene is possibly TRBD1 (6 bases). V was shortened by 6 bases and J by 3 bases, with 21 bases between the two germline ends. This CDR3 has 17 residues. Germline CDR1 is MDHEN and CDR2 is SYDVKM. CDR3 region: CASSLSERWGHNQPQHF. As DNA, the CDR3 is TGTGCCAGCAGCTTAAGCGAACGTTGGGGGCACAATCAGCCCCAGCATTTT. The variable domain in full, completed from reference TRBV28 and TRBJ1-5, reads DVKVTQSSRYLVKRTGEKVFLECVQDMDHENMFWYRQDPGLGLRLIYFSYDVKMKEKGDIPEGYSVSREKKERFSLILESASTNQTSMYLCASSLSERWGHNQPQHFGDGTRLSIL.

V is TRBV19 and J is TRBJ2-3, with 10 bases lining up with TRBD1. The CDR3 loop spans 15 amino acids. Germline values: CDR1 LNHDA, CDR2 SQIVND (reference sequence). V gave up 3 bases and J gave up 6 bases; unmatched junction bases: 6. CDR3 sequence reads: CASSIGTGDLDTQYF. The CDR3 DNA is TGTGCCAGTAGTATCGGGACAGGGGATTTGGATACGCAGTATTTT.

This chain uses TRBV11-1 with TRBJ2-7, with D tentatively TRBD1 (5 bases). The V end was cut by 2 bases, the J end by 6 bases, with 17 bases between. Germline V gene sequence: CDR1 SGHAT, CDR2 FQDESV (reference sequence). The CDR3 extends over 15 amino acids. The DNA of the CDR3 is TGTGCCAGCAGCTTAATGGCAGGGAAAGGCAGCGAGCAGTACTTC. Protein sequence: CASSLMAGKGSEQYF. The complete variable domain, with remaining parts taken from reference TRBV11-1 and TRBJ2-7, reads EAEVAQSPRYKITEKSQAVAFWCDPISGHATLYWYRQILGQGPELLVQFQDESVVDDSQLPKDRFSAERLKGVDSTLKIQPAELGDSAMYLCASSLMAGKGSEQYFGPGTRLTVT.

The chain is built from TRBV7-6 and TRBJ2-1, with D unresolved. The CDR3 loop spans 13 amino acids. CDR1 is SGHVS and CDR2 is FNYEAQ in the germline V gene. The ends were cut back, 1 base at V and 4 bases at J, with 5 bases in the middle. The CDR3 here is CASSLEEYNEQFF. Here the CDR3 DNA reads TGTGCCAGCAGCTTAGAGGAGTACAATGAGCAGTTCTTC.

The rearrangement joins TRBV11-1 to TRBJ2-5; perhaps D is TRBD1 or TRBD2 (5 bases each). Germline assignment: CDR1 SGHAT and CDR2 FQDESV (reference sequence). Trimming pared 5 bases from V and 4 bases from J, leaving 14 bases between. This CDR3 comprises 14 residues. CDR3 amino acids: CASSQSDGGETQYF. The CDR3 DNA is TGTGCCAGCAGCCAATCCGATGGGGGAGAGACCCAGTACTTC. Combining the CDR3 with reference TRBV11-1 and TRBJ2-5 gives the whole variable domain EAEVAQSPRYKITEKSQAVAFWCDPISGHATLYWYRQILGQGPELLVQFQDESVVDDSQLPKDRFSAERLKGVDSTLKIQPAELGDSAMYLCASSQSDGGETQYFGPGTRLLVL.

J is TRBJ2-3 and V is TRBV7-2, with 9 bases aligning to TRBD1. V shed 2 bases, J shed 2 bases, and the junction held 8 bases outside the gene matches. Germline CDR1 SGHTA, CDR2 FQGNSA. The CDR3 sequence is 17 residues long. The CDR3 spells CASSLPDRGTFTDTQYF. DNA of the CDR3: TGTGCCAGCAGCTTACCGGACAGGGGTACTTTCACAGATACGCAGTATTTT.

The V call is TRBV7-2, the J call TRBJ2-7; TRBD1 matches at 8 bases. V trimming: 5 bases; J trimming: 2 bases; junction bases outside the gene matches: 5. The CDR3 loop spans 14 amino acids. CDR1 and CDR2 (germline): SGHTA, FQGNSA. CDR3: CASSRGQGAYEQYF. DNA of the CDR3: TGTGCCAGCAGCCGTGGACAGGGAGCCTACGAGCAGTACTTC.

This chain connects TRBV21-1 to TRBJ1-1; the table's D call TRBD1 went unverified against the DNA. TRBV21-1 is described as a pseudogene. This CDR3 comprises 15 residues. CDR3 DNA: TGTGCCAGCAGCAAAGAGGACAGCCTGAACACTGAAGCTTTCTTT. Encoded protein: CASSKEDSLNTEAFF.

This clone was counted between two and nine times. V is TRBV19 and J is TRBJ1-1; TRBD1 might be the D (5 bases). Per germline, CDR1 LNHDA and CDR2 SQIVND (reference sequence). CDR3 length: 14 amino acids. V lost 4 bases and J 2 bases, leaving 11 bases between the germline ends. CDR3 nucleotides: TGTGCCAGTAGTAGTAGGACAAGAAACACTGAAGCTTTCTTT. Protein sequence: CASSSRTRNTEAFF.

This clone appeared once. The chain couples TRBV13 to TRBJ2-5; D not certain. Germline loops: CDR1 PRHDT, CDR2 FYEKMQ (reference sequence). The CDR3 runs to 13 residues. The V and J ends lost 1 base and 3 bases respectively, with 6 bases between them. In nucleotides, the CDR3 is TGTGCCAGCAGCTTAGAAAGGGAAGAGACCCAGTACTTC. Translated, it gives CASSLEREETQYF.

The chain uses TRBV6-6 and TRBJ1-4; 8 nucleotides agree with TRBD1. Germline V gives CDR1 MNHNY, CDR2 SVGAGI (reference sequence). The CDR3 runs 15 residues. V lost 7 bases and J lost 8; bases outside the gene matches: 12. CDR3 nucleotide sequence: TGTGCCAGCAATCTCGGACAGGGCGGTCAGGAAAAACTGTTTTTT. Protein product: CASNLGQGGQEKLFF.

The V gene is TRBV7-9, the J gene TRBJ2-7; tentatively, D is TRBD1 (6 bases). The CDR3 covers 14 residues. The V gene's germline CDR1 is SEHNR and CDR2 FQNEAQ (reference sequence). V was trimmed by 5 bases and J by 2 bases, leaving 13 bases between them. CDR3 in DNA: TGTGCCAGCAGCCCCCCGACAGGCACCTACGAGCAGTACTTC. Protein sequence: CASSPPTGTYEQYF. Full variable domain (remainder filled in from reference TRBV7-9 and TRBJ2-7): DTGVSQNPRHKITKRGQNVTFRCDPISEHNRLYWYRQTLGQGPEFLTYFQNEAQLEKSRLLSDRFSAERPKGSFSTLEIQRTEQGDSAMYLCASSPPTGTYEQYFGPGTRLTVT.

The genes are TRBV7-8 and TRBJ2-7; tentative D call: TRBD1 (6 bases). This CDR3 spans 13 amino acids. V lost 6 bases, J lost 2 bases, and 11 bases lay in between. Germline V gene sequence: CDR1 SGHVS, CDR2 FQNEAQ. The CDR3 loop reads CASRSTGTYEQYF. The CDR3, as DNA: TGTGCCAGCAGGTCCACAGGGACCTACGAGCAGTACTTC.

The gene calls are TRBV13 and TRBJ1-5; D unclear. Germline values: CDR1 PRHDT, CDR2 FYEKMQ (reference sequence). The CDR3 is 13 residues long. V was clipped by 0 bases and J by 5 bases, with 5 bases between them. The CDR3 loop reads CASSLGIDQPQHF. The CDR3 DNA follows: TGTGCCAGCAGCTTAGGGATTGATCAGCCCCAGCATTTT.